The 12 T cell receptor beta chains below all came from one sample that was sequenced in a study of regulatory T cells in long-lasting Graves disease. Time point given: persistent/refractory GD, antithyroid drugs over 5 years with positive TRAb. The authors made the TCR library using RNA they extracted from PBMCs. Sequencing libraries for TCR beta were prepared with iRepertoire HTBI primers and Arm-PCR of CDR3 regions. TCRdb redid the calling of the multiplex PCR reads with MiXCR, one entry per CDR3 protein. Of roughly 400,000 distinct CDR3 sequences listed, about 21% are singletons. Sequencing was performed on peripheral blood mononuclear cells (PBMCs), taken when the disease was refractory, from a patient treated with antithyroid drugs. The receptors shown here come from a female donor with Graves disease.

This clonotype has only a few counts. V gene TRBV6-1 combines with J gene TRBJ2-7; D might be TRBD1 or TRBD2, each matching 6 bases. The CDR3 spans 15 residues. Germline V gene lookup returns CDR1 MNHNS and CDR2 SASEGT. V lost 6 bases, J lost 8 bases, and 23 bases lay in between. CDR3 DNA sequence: TGTGCCAGCAGCGAACTAGGGGGGACGGGCCCAAAGCAGTACTTC. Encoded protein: CASSELGGTGPKQYF.

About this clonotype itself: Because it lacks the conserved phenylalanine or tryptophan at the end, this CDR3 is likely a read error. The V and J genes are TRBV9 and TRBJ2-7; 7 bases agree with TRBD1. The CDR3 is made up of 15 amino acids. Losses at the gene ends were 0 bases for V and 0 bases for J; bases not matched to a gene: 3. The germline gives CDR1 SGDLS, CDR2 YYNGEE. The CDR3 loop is CASSVAQGVSYEQYS. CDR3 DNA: TGTGCCAGCAGCGTAGCTCAGGGGGTCTCCTACGAGCAGTACTCC.

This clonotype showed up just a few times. CDR3 nucleotides: TGTGCCTGGAGTTCCCCCGGGTCTGCCCGGTCCAAAAACATTCAGTACTTC. Protein: CAWSSPGSARSKNIQYF. V gene TRBV30 combines with J gene TRBJ2-4; D unresolved. The V gene lost 2 bases and the J gene lost 2 bases, with 19 bases spanning the gap. Germline V gene lookup returns CDR1 GTSNPN and CDR2 SVGIG (reference sequence). The CDR3 length is 17 residues.

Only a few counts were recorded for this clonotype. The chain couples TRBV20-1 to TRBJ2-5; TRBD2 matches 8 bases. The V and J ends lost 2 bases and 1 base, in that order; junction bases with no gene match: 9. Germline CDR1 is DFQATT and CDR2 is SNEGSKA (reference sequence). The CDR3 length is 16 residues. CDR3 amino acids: CSARSLLAGPQETQYF. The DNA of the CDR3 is TGCAGTGCTAGATCGCTGCTAGCGGGCCCCCAAGAGACCCAGTACTTC.

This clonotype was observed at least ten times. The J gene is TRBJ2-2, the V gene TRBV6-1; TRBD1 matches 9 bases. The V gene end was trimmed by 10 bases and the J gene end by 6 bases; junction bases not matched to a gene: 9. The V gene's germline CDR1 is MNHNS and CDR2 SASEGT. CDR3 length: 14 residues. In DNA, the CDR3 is TGTGCCACCACACCGGGACAGGGTCCCGGGGAGCTGTTTTTT. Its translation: CATTPGQGPGELFF.

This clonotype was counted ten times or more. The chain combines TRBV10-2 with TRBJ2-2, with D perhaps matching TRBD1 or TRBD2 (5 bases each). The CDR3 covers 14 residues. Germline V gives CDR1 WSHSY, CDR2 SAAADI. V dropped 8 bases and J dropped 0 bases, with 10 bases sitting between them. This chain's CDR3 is CASLEGTNTGELFF. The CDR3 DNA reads TGCGCCAGCCTCGAGGGGACGAACACCGGGGAGCTGTTTTTT.

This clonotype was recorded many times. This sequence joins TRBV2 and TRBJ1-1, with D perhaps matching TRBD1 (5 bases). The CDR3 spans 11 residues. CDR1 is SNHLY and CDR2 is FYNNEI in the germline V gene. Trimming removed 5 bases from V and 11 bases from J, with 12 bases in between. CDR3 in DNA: TGTGCCAGCAGTTATCAGGGAGAGGCTTTCTTT. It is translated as CASSYQGEAFF.

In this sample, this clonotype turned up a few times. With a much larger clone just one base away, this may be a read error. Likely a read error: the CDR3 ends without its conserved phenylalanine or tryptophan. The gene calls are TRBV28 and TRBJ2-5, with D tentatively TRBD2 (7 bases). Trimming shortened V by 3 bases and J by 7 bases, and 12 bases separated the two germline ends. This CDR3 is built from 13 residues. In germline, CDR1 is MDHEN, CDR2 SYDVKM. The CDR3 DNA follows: TGTGCCAGCAGTTTTCAGGGGAGGGCGACCCAGTACCTC. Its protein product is CASSFQGRATQYL.

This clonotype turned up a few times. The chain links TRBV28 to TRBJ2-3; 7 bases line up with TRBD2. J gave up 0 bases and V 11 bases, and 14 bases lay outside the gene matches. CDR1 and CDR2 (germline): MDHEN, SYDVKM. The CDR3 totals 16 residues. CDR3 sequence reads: CAVGRGAGPSTDTQYF. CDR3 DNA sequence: TGTGCCGTTGGGAGGGGCGCAGGTCCTAGCACAGATACGCAGTATTTT.

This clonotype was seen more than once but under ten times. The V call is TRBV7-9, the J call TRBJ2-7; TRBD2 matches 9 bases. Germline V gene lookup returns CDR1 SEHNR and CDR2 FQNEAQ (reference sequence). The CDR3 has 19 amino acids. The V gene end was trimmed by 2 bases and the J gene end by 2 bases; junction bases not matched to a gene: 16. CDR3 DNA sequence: TGTGCCAGCAGCTTACTGGTGATAGCGGGAGACGAAGAACCCTACGAGCAGTACTTC. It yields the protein CASSLLVIAGDEEPYEQYF.

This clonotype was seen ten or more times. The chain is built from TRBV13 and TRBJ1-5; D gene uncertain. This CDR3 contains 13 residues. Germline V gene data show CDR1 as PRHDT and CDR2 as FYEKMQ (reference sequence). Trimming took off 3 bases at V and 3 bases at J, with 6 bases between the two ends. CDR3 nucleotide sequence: TGTGCCAGCAGCTTTGAAAACAATCAGCCCCAGCATTTT. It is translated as CASSFENNQPQHF.

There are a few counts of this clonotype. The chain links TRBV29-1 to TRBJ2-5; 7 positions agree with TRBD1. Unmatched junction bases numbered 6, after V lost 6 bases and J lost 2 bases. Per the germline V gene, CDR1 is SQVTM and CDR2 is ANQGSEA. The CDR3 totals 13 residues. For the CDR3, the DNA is TGCAGCGTGGGGGACAGTTTGCAAGAGACCCAGTACTTC. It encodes CSVGDSLQETQYF.